This T cell receptor (beta chain) was captured in a study of blood T cells in healthy people across ages. Findings and caveats of the study: Naive CD4+ cells and diversity were both higher in long-lived donors than in aged donors.

The V end lost 1 base, the J end lost 5 bases, and 12 bases lay between the germline ends. Looked up from germline, CDR1 is SGHVS and CDR2 is FQNEAQ. CDR3 size: 15 residues. Next came a second PCR, run for about 7 to 12 cycles, which used a sample-barcoded 5' primer along with a J-beta primer mix. Every sample gave at least 2.5 million paired-end reads containing CDR3. Each CDR3 protein gets one entry after TCRdb re-called the 5' RACE reads with MiXCR. This sample has hundreds of thousands of distinct CDR3 sequences, with about half found just once. As concerns this clonotype: Its antigen is still unknown.

Healthy individuals of Caucasian origin from Russia, aged roughly 6 to 95, served as donors. The chain is built from TRBV7-8 and TRBJ2-1, with D possibly matching TRBD2 (5 bases). The specimen sequenced was blood. This TCR came from a man older than 75 in good health. CDR3 region: CASSLGGGPNNEQFF. The CDR3 region has the DNA TGTGCCAGCAGCTTAGGAGGCGGGCCGAACAATGAGCAGTTCTTC.